These 18 T cell receptor beta chains were all obtained from the same sample, sequenced in a study of identical twins. TCRdb reanalysed the 5' RACE reads using MiXCR and keeps one entry per CDR3 protein. The profile shows 200,000 to 250,000 distinct CDR3 sequences, under 12% of them singletons. Specimen: memory T cells sorted from blood. The receptors here all came from a man aged 50 to 59 in good health.

The chain employs TRBV6-2 or TRBV6-3 and TRBJ1-5, with 10 bases identical to TRBD1. Germline CDR1 MNHEY, CDR2 SVGEGT. V lost 6 bases and J lost 7; bases outside the gene matches: 12. This CDR3 region has 16 residues. CDR3 DNA: TGTGCCAGCAGGCGCGGACGGACAGGGGGAGACCAGCCCCAGCATTTT. Translated, it gives CASRRGRTGGDQPQHF.

This clonotype occurred many times. The chain carries TRBV7-8 and TRBJ2-1, with TRBD1 as a possible D gene (5 bases). CDR3 length: 13 residues. Trimming stripped 5 bases from V and 4 bases from J, with 9 bases between. Germline-derived CDR1 and CDR2 are SGHVS and FQNEAQ. The CDR3 DNA follows: TGTGCCAGCAGCCCCCCAGGGTACAATGAGCAGTTCTTC. This translates into CASSPPGYNEQFF.

This clonotype showed up just once. The CDR3 sequence is CATSLKQGSTDTQYF. CDR3 in DNA: TGTGCCACCAGTTTAAAACAGGGGAGCACAGATACGCAGTATTTT. This chain joins TRBV24-1 and TRBJ2-3, with 7 bases fitting TRBD1. The J segment lost 0 bases and the V segment lost 6 bases, leaving 5 bases of the junction unmatched. The CDR3 length is 15 residues. Germline V gene lookup returns CDR1 KGHDR and CDR2 SFDVKD.

This clonotype was seen repeatedly, ten times or more. J is TRBJ1-2 and V is TRBV10-2, with 8 nucleotides matching TRBD1. In germline, CDR1 is WSHSY, CDR2 SAAADI. V lost 2 bases and J lost 5; bases outside the gene matches: 4. The CDR3 contains 14 residues. The CDR3 nucleotides read TGCGCCAGCAGTGAGGCGCAGGGGGCGTATGGCTACACCTTC. Its translation: CASSEAQGAYGYTF.

The chain has TRBV7-9 and TRBJ2-5; 7 bases fit TRBD2. Germline lookup yields CDR1 SEHNR and CDR2 FQNEAQ (reference sequence). The V segment lost 1 base and the J segment 5 bases; nucleotides outside the gene matches: 10. The CDR3 spans 16 residues. CDR3 sequence (DNA): TGTGCCAGCAGCTTAGGCGCAGCGGGATTTGCGGAGACCCAGTACTTC. As protein: CASSLGAAGFAETQYF.

This clonotype has only a few counts. This sequence joins TRBV9 and TRBJ2-7; 8 nucleotides line up with TRBD1. V shed 4 bases, J shed 4 bases, and the junction held 13 bases outside the gene matches. This CDR3 spans 16 amino acids. The germline CDR1 and CDR2 sequences are SGDLS and YYNGEE. The CDR3 region has the DNA TGTGCCAGCAGCCCCCAAGGTCAGGGGGCTAAGTACGAGCAGTACTTC. This translates into CASSPQGQGAKYEQYF.

The chain joins TRBV10-2 to TRBJ2-5; D may correspond to TRBD1 or TRBD2 (7 bases each). Germline CDR1 reads WSHSY; CDR2 reads SAAADI. The CDR3 has 14 amino acids. The germline V and J ends were trimmed by 10 bases and 2 bases, with 17 bases remaining between them. The chain's CDR3 is CATREGAFQETQYF. CDR3 DNA sequence: TGCGCCACAAGGGAGGGGGCGTTTCAAGAGACCCAGTACTTC.

This clonotype came up many times. The chain is built from TRBV6-2 or TRBV6-3 and TRBJ1-1; perhaps TRBD1 as D (5 bases). V dropped 5 bases and J dropped 5 bases, with 12 bases sitting between them. The CDR3 consists of 13 residues. Germline-derived CDR1 and CDR2 are MNHEY and SVGEGT. The CDR3 is CASSRGVGTEAFF. The DNA of the CDR3 is TGTGCCAGCAGTCGGGGGGTAGGGACTGAAGCTTTCTTT.

This clonotype was seen once. A much larger clone is a single base away; this may be a read error. The rearrangement joins TRBV4-1 to TRBJ2-5, with 7 bases that match TRBD2. Germline V gene sequence: CDR1 MGHRA, CDR2 YSYEKL. The CDR3 runs to 17 residues. In nucleotides, the CDR3 is TGCGCCAGCAGCCAAGGTGAATGGGGGGGAGAGAGAGAGACCCAGTGCTTC. As protein: CASSQGEWGGERETQCF.

This chain uses TRBV7-2 with TRBJ2-5; weak D call: TRBD2 (6 bases). The V gene's germline CDR1 is SGHTA and CDR2 FQGNSA. The V gene lost 6 bases and the J gene lost 2 bases, with 16 bases spanning the gap. The CDR3 has 15 residues. The CDR3: CASRPTRDSQETQYF. Written as DNA, the CDR3 is TGTGCCAGCAGACCTACCCGGGACTCACAAGAGACCCAGTACTTC.

The sample holds many counts of this clonotype. The J gene is TRBJ2-2, the V gene TRBV3-1; D remains unclear. Germline V lookup: CDR1 LGHDT, CDR2 YNNKEL (reference sequence). CDR3 length: 15 residues. Trimming took off 8 bases at V and 5 bases at J, with 18 bases between the two ends. CDR3 sequence: CASRGGTMWTGELFF. In DNA form, the CDR3 reads TGTGCCAGCCGAGGCGGAACGATGTGGACCGGGGAGCTGTTTTTT.

In this sample, this clonotype turned up many times. The rearrangement links TRBV25-1 to TRBJ2-7; a weak D match, TRBD2 (5 bases). Germline V gene lookup returns CDR1 MGHDK and CDR2 SYGVNS. The CDR3 is 17 amino acids. V dropped 6 bases and J dropped 3 bases, with 24 bases sitting between them. The DNA for the CDR3 is TGTGCCAGCAGCGCCCGGGCGGGTAGTAACTCGAACTACGAGCAGTACTTC. It is translated as CASSARAGSNSNYEQYF.

This clonotype was seen many times. This chain links TRBV6-2 or TRBV6-3 with TRBJ2-6, with no clear D. Trimming shortened V by 2 bases and J by 1 base, and 9 bases separated the two germline ends. Germline CDR1 MNHEY, CDR2 SVGEGT. The CDR3 is made up of 16 amino acids. CDR3 sequence: CASSYGWGSGANVLTF. CDR3 DNA sequence: TGTGCCAGCAGTTACGGATGGGGATCTGGGGCCAACGTCCTGACTTTC.

This clonotype was seen many times. The chain couples TRBV5-1 to TRBJ2-1; maybe TRBD2 (5 bases). Trimming removed 4 bases at V and 6 bases at J, with 20 bases between. Germline V gene data show CDR1 as SGHRS and CDR2 as YFSETQ. The CDR3 runs 16 residues. The CDR3 sequence is CASSLSAGLLLNEQFF. The DNA for the CDR3 is TGCGCCAGCAGCCTCAGTGCAGGACTTCTCCTCAATGAGCAGTTCTTC.

This clonotype was observed a handful of times. The rearrangement joins TRBV5-6 to TRBJ2-5; D gene ambiguous. V shed 2 bases and J shed 2 bases, with 16 bases lying between them. CDR1 is SGHDT, CDR2 YYEEEE, per germline. The CDR3 contains 16 residues. The CDR3 nucleotides read TGTGCCAGCAGCTTAGTCACCCTTCGTGTGCAAGAGACCCAGTACTTC. Protein sequence: CASSLVTLRVQETQYF.

This clonotype was detected many times. V gene TRBV15 combines with J gene TRBJ2-7; 7 nucleotides line up with TRBD2. Germline assignment: CDR1 LNHNV and CDR2 YYDKDF (reference sequence). V was pared by 0 bases and J by 4 bases, with 6 bases of the junction left unmatched. The CDR3 covers 15 residues. The CDR3 DNA reads as TGTGCCACCAGCAGAGAATGGGGGGGAGTATACGAGCAGTACTTC. Its translation is CATSREWGGVYEQYF.

J is TRBJ2-5 and V is TRBV10-3, with D unclear. Trimming removed 4 bases from V and 4 bases from J, with 10 bases in between. This CDR3 has 13 residues. CDR1 and CDR2 from the germline V gene are ENHRY and SYGVKD. CDR3 in DNA: TGTGCCATCAGTGCGTATGCCGGAGAGACCCAGTACTTC. Its protein product is CAISAYAGETQYF.

This clonotype came up many times. The rearrangement links TRBV12-3 or TRBV12-4 to TRBJ2-7; 8 bases align to TRBD2. Unmatched junction bases numbered 8, after V lost 3 bases and J lost 1 base. The CDR3 length is 16 residues. DNA of the CDR3: TGTGCCAGCAGTTTCACGCCTAGCGGGCGATCCTACGAGCAGTACTTC. Its translation is CASSFTPSGRSYEQYF.